This T cell receptor beta chain was identified during a study of vaccination and CD4 T cells after COVID-19. Per germline, CDR1 MNHNS and CDR2 SASEGT. V was trimmed by 7 bases and J by 4 bases, leaving 13 bases between them. This CDR3 comprises 14 residues. TCRdb recomputed calls from the PCR reads with MiXCR, one row per CDR3 protein. The sample has over 15,000 distinct CDR3 sequences; 66% are singletons. The input for sequencing was CD4+ T cells from blood, taken after SARS-CoV-2 vaccination. The genes are TRBV6-1 and TRBJ1-4, with D maybe TRBD1 (6 bases). The sequence derives from a human donor who had recovered from COVID-19. CDR3 in DNA: TGTGCCAGCAAAGGGACAATCAATAATGAAAAACTGTTTTTT. This gives the protein CASKGTINNEKLFF.